This T cell receptor (beta chain) was documented in a study of beta chain features in type 1 diabetes. About the study: Patients shared similar age, gender and cell yields with healthy donors.

The CDR3 contains 18 residues. Germline V gives CDR1 SGHTA, CDR2 FQGNSA. V lost 1 base and J lost 4; bases outside the gene matches: 9. There are a few counts of this clone. The sequenced template was cDNA made from the entire isolated RNA. Only in-frame clones appear in the TCRdb table, and some are missing; sequencing was by immunoSEQ multiplex PCR. Among about 350,000 clones listed, about 18% were seen once. The sequence came from a woman under 30 in good health. Sequenced sample: naive CD4+ T cells from blood. The chain combines TRBV7-2 with TRBJ2-1; 11 bases agree with TRBD2. DNA of the CDR3: TGTGCCAGCAGCTTAGAGGTAGCGGGGGGGCCGGGATACAATGAGCAGTTCTTC. Protein product: CASSLEVAGGPGYNEQFF.